This T cell receptor beta chain derives from a study of T cells in Graves' hyperthyroidism and ophthalmopathy. Trimming cost V 0 bases and J 6 bases, with 19 bases left between them. Looked up from germline, CDR1 is SGHRS and CDR2 is YFSETQ. This CDR3 spans 17 amino acids. The investigators amplified TCR beta CDR3 regions from RNA transcripts. Researchers ran a first-round RT-PCR on the TCR CDR3 using the HTBI primer set. TCRdb fed the multiplex PCR reads into MiXCR, producing one record per CDR3 protein. Seen here are about 520,000 distinct CDR3 sequences, roughly a quarter observed once, and the top ten hold about 10%. This clonotype was seen a handful of times.

The sequence was obtained from a young woman with Graves' ophthalmopathy. Material for sequencing was blood. The chain carries TRBV5-1 and TRBJ1-5; a weak D match, TRBD1 (5 bases). The CDR3 is CASSLAPGLSSLQPQHF. The CDR3 region has the DNA TGCGCCAGCAGCTTGGCTCCGGGACTTTCCTCACTTCAGCCCCAGCATTTT.